The 5 T cell receptor beta chains below come from one sample, sequenced in a study of blood T cell repertoires in COVID-19. Produced via immunoSEQ multiplex PCR; TCRdb's table is partial and in-frame only. The sample has 250,000 or so clones, about four fifths seen once. Source material: PBMCs or T cells enriched from blood (not recorded which). The receptors here all came from a man aged 45-65 years who had recovered from COVID-19.

V gene TRBV14 combines with J gene TRBJ1-6; 9 nucleotides line up with TRBD1. Germline CDR1 reads SGHDN; CDR2 reads FVKESK. Trimming cost V 8 bases and J 7 bases; bases outside gene matches: 3. This CDR3 comprises 13 residues. The chain's CDR3 is CASGTGTNSPLHF. Written as DNA, the CDR3 is TGTGCCAGCGGGACAGGGACCAATTCACCCCTCCACTTT.

This chain joins TRBV7-8 and TRBJ2-2; TRBD1 matches 7 bases. The V segment lost 5 bases and the J segment 1 base; nucleotides outside the gene matches: 7. There are 16 residues in the CDR3. Germline values: CDR1 SGHVS, CDR2 FQNEAQ. The CDR3 region has the DNA TGTGCCAGCAGCAGGGGACAGCCTCGGAACACCGGGGAGCTGTTTTTT. Its protein is CASSRGQPRNTGELFF.

The chain uses TRBV28 and TRBJ1-1; 10 positions agree with TRBD1. J was trimmed by 5 bases and V by 5 bases; bases with no gene match: 5. Per germline, CDR1 MDHEN and CDR2 SYDVKM. The CDR3 is 14 amino acids. In nucleotides, the CDR3 is TGTGCCAGCAGTGGGACAGGGGTAATTACTGAAGCTTTCTTT. This encodes CASSGTGVITEAFF. Based on the CDR3 plus reference TRBV28 and TRBJ1-1, the full variable domain is DVKVTQSSRYLVKRTGEKVFLECVQDMDHENMFWYRQDPGLGLRLIYFSYDVKMKEKGDIPEGYSVSREKKERFSLILESASTNQTSMYLCASSGTGVITEAFFGQGTRLTVV.

This clone has only a few counts. The chain is built from TRBV15 and TRBJ1-5; a possible D gene is TRBD1 (6 bases). The CDR3 length is 13 residues. The germline V gene encodes CDR1 LNHNV and CDR2 YYDKDF (reference sequence). Trimming pared 8 bases from V and 6 bases from J, leaving 14 bases between. The CDR3 sequence is CATSDSKIQPQHF. The DNA of the CDR3 is TGTGCCACCTCGGACAGTAAGATTCAGCCCCAGCATTTT.

The rearrangement joins TRBV24-1 to TRBJ2-1, with 16 bases lining up with TRBD2. V shed 4 bases and J 7 bases; nucleotides not matched to a gene: 9. CDR1 is KGHDR and CDR2 is SFDVKD in the germline V gene. CDR3 length: 18 residues. CDR3 bases: TGTGCCACCAGTGACCCCGGGGGACTAGCGGGAGGGGAAAATGAGCAGTTCTTC. It codes for CATSDPGGLAGGENEQFF.